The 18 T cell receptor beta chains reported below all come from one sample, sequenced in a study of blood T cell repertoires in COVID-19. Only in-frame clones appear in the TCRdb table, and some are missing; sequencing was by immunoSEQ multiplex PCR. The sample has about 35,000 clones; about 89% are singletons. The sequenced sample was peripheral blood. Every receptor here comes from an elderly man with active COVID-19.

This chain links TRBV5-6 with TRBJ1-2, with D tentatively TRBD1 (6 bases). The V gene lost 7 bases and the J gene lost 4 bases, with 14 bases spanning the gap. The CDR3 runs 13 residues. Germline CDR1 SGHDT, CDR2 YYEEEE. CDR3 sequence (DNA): TGTGCCAGCGACTCCCAGGGGCTCTATGGCTACACCTTC. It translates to CASDSQGLYGYTF.

This CDR3 reads CASSFHSNSPLHF. CDR3 nucleotide sequence: TGTGCCAGCAGTTTTCATTCCAATTCACCCCTCCACTTT. The chain carries TRBV27 and TRBJ1-6; D unresolved. Germline V gene sequence: CDR1 MNHEY, CDR2 SMNVEV (reference sequence). V was trimmed by 3 bases and J by 7 bases, leaving 7 bases between them. CDR3 length equals 13 residues.

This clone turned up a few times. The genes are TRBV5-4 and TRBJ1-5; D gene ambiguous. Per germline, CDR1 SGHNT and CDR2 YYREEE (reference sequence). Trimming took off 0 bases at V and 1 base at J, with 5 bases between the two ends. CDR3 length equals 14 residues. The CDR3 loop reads CASSLAGSNQPQHF. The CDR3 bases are TGTGCCAGCAGCTTGGCGGGGAGCAATCAGCCCCAGCATTTT.

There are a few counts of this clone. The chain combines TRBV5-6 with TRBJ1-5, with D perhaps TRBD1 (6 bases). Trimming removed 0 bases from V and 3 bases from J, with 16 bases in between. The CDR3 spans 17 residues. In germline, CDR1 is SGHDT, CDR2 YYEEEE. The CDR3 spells CASSLVLGWDTNQPQHF. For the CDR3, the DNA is TGTGCCAGCAGCTTGGTTCTCGGCTGGGACACCAATCAGCCCCAGCATTTT.

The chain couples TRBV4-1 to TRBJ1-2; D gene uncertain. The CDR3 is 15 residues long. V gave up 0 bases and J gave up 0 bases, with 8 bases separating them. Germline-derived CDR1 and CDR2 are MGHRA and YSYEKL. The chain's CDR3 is CASSQDRSPNYGYTF. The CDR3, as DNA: TGCGCCAGCAGCCAAGATCGGTCCCCTAACTATGGCTACACCTTC.

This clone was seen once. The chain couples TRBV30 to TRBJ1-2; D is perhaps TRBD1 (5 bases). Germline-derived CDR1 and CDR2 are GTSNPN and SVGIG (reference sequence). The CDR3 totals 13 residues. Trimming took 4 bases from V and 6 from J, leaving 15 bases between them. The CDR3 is CAWTRRGTDGYTF. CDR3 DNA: TGTGCCTGGACCCGGAGGGGTACGGATGGCTACACCTTC.

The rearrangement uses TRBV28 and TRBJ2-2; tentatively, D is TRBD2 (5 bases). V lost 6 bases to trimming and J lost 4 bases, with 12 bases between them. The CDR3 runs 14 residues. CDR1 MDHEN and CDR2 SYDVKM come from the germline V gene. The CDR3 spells CASSRVGSTGELFF. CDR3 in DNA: TGTGCCAGCAGCCGGGTAGGGAGCACCGGGGAGCTGTTTTTT.

The CDR3 loop is CASSQQGFYGYTF. CDR3 coding DNA: TGTGCCAGCTCACAACAGGGGTTCTATGGCTACACCTTC. The gene calls are TRBV18 and TRBJ1-2, with 7 nucleotides matching TRBD1. With 4 bases clipped from V and 4 bases from J, the junction kept 3 bases outside the gene matches. The CDR3 totals 13 residues. Germline V gene lookup returns CDR1 KGHSH and CDR2 LQKENI.

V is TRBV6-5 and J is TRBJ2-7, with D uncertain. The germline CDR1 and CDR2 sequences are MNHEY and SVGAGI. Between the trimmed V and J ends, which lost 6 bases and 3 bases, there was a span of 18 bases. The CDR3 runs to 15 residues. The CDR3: CASRNLLARGYEQYF. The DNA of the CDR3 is TGTGCCAGCAGGAATCTTCTGGCTCGAGGCTACGAGCAGTACTTC.

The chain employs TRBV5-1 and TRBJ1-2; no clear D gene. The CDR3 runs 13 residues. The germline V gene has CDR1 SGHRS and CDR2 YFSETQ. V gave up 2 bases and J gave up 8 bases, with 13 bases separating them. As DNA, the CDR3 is TGCGCCAGCAGCTTAAGCCCCGCCGAGGGCTACACCTTC. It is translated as CASSLSPAEGYTF. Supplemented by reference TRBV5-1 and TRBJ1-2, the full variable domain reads KAGVTQTPRYLIKTRGQQVTLSCSPISGHRSVSWYQQTPGQGLQFLFEYFSETQRNKGNFPGRFSGRQFSNSRSEMNVSTLELGDSALYLCASSLSPAEGYTFGSGTRLTVV.

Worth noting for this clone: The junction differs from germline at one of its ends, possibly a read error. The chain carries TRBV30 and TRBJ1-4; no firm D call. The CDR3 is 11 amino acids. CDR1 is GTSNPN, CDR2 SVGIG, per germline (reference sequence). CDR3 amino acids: CAWSASLRWAF. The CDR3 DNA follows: TGTGCCTGGAGTGCTAGCCTCAGGTGGGCTTTT.

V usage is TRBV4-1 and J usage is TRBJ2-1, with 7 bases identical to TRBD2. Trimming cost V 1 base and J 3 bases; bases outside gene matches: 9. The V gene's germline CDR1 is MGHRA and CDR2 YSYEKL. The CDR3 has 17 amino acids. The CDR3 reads CASSQAPRAGDYNEQFF. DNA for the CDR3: TGCGCCAGCAGCCAAGCCCCCCGGGCGGGGGACTACAATGAGCAGTTCTTC.

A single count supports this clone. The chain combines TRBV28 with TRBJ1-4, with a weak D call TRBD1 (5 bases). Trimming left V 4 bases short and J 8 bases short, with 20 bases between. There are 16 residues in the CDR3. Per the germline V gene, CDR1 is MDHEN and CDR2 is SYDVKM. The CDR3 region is CASSSRPQVRKEKLFF. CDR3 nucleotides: TGTGCCAGCAGTTCCCGCCCACAGGTGAGGAAGGAAAAACTGTTTTTT.

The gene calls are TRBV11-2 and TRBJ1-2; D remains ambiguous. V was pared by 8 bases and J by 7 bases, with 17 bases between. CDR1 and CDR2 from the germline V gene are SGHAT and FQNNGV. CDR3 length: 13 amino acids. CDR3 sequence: CASASPRVPGYTF. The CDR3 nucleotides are TGTGCCAGCGCATCCCCGAGGGTCCCTGGCTACACCTTC.

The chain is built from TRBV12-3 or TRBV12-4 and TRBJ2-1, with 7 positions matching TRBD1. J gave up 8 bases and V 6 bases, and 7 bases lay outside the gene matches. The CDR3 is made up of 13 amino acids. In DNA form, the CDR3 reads TGTGCCAGCAGGGACGTGACAGGGCATGAGCAGTTCTTC. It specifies CASRDVTGHEQFF.

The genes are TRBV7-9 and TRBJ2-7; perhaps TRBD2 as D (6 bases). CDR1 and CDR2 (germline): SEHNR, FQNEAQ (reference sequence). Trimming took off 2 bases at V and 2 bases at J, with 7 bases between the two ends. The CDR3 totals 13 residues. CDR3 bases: TGTGCCAGCAGCTTAAGGACTACCTACGAGCAGTACTTC. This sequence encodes CASSLRTTYEQYF.

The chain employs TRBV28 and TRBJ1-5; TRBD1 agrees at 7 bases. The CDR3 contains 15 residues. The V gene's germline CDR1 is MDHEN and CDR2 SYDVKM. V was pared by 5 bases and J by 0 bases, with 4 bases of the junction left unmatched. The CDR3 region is CASSRTGVSNQPQHF. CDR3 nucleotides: TGTGCCAGCAGTCGGACAGGTGTTAGCAATCAGCCCCAGCATTTT.

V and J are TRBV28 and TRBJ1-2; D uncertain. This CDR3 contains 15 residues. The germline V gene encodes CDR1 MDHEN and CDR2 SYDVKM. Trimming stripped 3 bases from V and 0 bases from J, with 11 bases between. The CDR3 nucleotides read TGTGCCAGCAGTTTGGGAGTAGGAGCTAACTATGGCTACACCTTC. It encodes CASSLGVGANYGYTF.